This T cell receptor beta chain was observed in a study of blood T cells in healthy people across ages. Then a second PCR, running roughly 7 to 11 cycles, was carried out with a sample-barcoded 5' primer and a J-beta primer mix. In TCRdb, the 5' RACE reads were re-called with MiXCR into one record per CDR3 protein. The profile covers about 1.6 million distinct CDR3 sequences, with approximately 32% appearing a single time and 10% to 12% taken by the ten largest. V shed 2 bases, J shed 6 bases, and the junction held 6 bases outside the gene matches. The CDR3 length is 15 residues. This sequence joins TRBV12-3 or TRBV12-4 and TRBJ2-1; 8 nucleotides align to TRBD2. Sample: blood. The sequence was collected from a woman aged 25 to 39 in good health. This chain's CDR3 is CASSLRRGTSNEQFF. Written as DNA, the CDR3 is TGTGCCAGCAGTTTAAGGAGGGGGACTAGCAATGAGCAGTTCTTC.